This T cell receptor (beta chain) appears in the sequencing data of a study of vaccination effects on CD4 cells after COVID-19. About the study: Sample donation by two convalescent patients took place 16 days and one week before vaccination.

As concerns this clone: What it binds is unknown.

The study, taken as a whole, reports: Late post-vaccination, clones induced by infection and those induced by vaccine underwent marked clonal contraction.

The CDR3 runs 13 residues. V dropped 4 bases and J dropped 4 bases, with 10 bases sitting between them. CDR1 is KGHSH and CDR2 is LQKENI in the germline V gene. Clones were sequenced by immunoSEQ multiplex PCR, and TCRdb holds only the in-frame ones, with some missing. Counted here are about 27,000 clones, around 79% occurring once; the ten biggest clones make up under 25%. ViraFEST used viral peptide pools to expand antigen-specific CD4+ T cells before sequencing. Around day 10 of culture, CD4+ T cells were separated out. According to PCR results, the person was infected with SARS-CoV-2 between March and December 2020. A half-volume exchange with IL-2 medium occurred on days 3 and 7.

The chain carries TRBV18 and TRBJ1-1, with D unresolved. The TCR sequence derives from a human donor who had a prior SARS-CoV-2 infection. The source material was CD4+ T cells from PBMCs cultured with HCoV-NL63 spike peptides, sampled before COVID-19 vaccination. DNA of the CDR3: TGTGCCAGCTCACAAGACGGTATCACTGAAGCTTTCTTT. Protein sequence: CASSQDGITEAFF.